This TCR beta chain derives from a study of T-cell reconstitution after alpha-beta-depleted transplantation in children. Study-wide results and caveats: Most T-cell counts and diversity one year after the transplant came from T cells that were newly produced. Day-60 TCRbeta diversity that was high in some patients was derived from surviving recipient T cells and thymic progenitors.

Germline values: CDR1 LGHNA, CDR2 YNFKEQ. The CDR3 consists of 14 residues. The V and J ends lost 1 base and 3 bases, in that order; junction bases with no gene match: 3. This clonotype was observed a handful of times. Its antigen remains unknown. Unique molecular identifiers featured in how the TCRbeta library was prepared. TCRdb used MiXCR to reprocess the PCR reads, holding one entry per CDR3 protein. The data show over 90,000 distinct CDR3 sequences, with approximately 6% seen just once and 6.1% held by the top ten. The material sequenced was PBMCs, mostly from graft donor cells, taken 60 days after TCRalphabeta/CD19-depleted stem cell transplant. The chain couples TRBV4-2 to TRBJ2-7; 7 positions agree with TRBD2. This clonotype was obtained from a female patient younger than 10 who had a stem cell transplant for Fanconi anemia, so the T cells may come from the graft donor. CDR3 bases: TGTGCCAGCAGCCAAGTGGGGAGGGACTACGAGCAGTACTTC. Residues: CASSQVGRDYEQYF.